Shown below are 8 T cell receptor beta chains from a single sample sequenced in a study of OX40 agonist ivuxolimab in advanced cancers. Libraries were prepared by immunoSEQ multiplex PCR; TCRdb keeps only in-frame clonotypes and omits some of them. This table has just under 65,000 clones, roughly 85% appearing once. The sample was CD4+ or CD8+ T cells sorted from blood, taken in a trial of the OX40 agonist ivuxolimab. These receptors originate from an adult with an advanced solid tumor such as melanoma, head and neck, liver or kidney cancer.

The gene calls are TRBV11-3 and TRBJ1-6; TRBD1 is a possible D gene (5 bases). Germline values: CDR1 SGHNT, CDR2 YENEEA. V was cut by 2 bases and J by 10 bases, with 15 bases left in between. The CDR3 spans 15 residues. The CDR3, as DNA: TGTGCCAGCAGCTTACTAGGGCAGGGATACTCACCCCTCCACTTT. Translated: CASSLLGQGYSPLHF.

This sequence joins TRBV6-5 and TRBJ2-5; no reliable D call. This CDR3 has 13 amino acids. Per germline, CDR1 MNHEY and CDR2 SVGAGI. With 2 bases removed from V and 5 bases from J, the gap between germline ends came to 9 bases. In DNA, the CDR3 is TGTGCCAGCAGTTACAATCGACGGGAGACCCAGTACTTC. Translating it yields CASSYNRRETQYF.

V and J are TRBV5-6 and TRBJ1-1; tentatively, D is TRBD1 (5 bases). The CDR3 spans 13 residues. Trimming removed 2 bases at V and 4 bases at J, with 9 bases between. The germline gives CDR1 SGHDT, CDR2 YYEEEE. The CDR3 here is CASSLAGPTEAFF. CDR3 DNA: TGTGCCAGCAGCTTAGCGGGACCCACTGAAGCTTTCTTT.

The CDR3: CASTRGENLAASYEQYF. For the CDR3, the DNA is TGTGCCAGCACCCGGGGCGAAAACCTAGCCGCCTCCTACGAGCAGTACTTC. The chain employs TRBV5-6 and TRBJ2-7; either TRBD1 or TRBD2 may fit D (5 bases each). The length of the CDR3 is 17 residues. Germline loops: CDR1 SGHDT, CDR2 YYEEEE. Trimming left V 6 bases short and J 0 bases short, with 22 bases between.

The chain is built from TRBV18 and TRBJ1-2; the D gene is possibly TRBD1 (5 bases). The CDR3 sequence is 15 residues long. V lost 4 bases, J lost 6 bases, and 18 bases lay in between. Germline CDR1 and CDR2: KGHSH and LQKENI. CDR3 protein: CASSQSEQVPHGYTF. In DNA form, the CDR3 reads TGTGCCAGCTCACAAAGTGAACAGGTTCCCCATGGCTACACCTTC.

This clone turned up a few times. This chain connects TRBV27 to TRBJ2-1, with 9 bases aligning to TRBD2. From germline, CDR1 is MNHEY and CDR2 SMNVEV (reference sequence). This CDR3 is built from 15 residues. V lost 6 bases to trimming and J lost 8 bases; unmatched junction nucleotides: 11. The CDR3: CASSLGSGRFDEQFF. The CDR3 region has the DNA TGTGCCAGCAGCCTGGGAAGCGGGAGGTTCGATGAGCAGTTCTTC.

The gene calls are TRBV29-1 and TRBJ1-2, with D possibly being TRBD1 (6 bases). Germline V gene lookup returns CDR1 SQVTM and CDR2 ANQGSEA. Trimming took off 4 bases at V and 4 bases at J, with 16 bases between the two ends. The CDR3 loop spans 14 amino acids. CDR3: CSVAGTGPTYGYTF. DNA of the CDR3: TGCAGCGTTGCCGGCACAGGGCCGACCTATGGCTACACCTTC.

This clone came up once. The CDR3 sequence: CASSQGPANYGYTF. CDR3 sequence (DNA): TGTGCCAGCAGCCAGGGGCCAGCCAACTATGGCTACACCTTC. The chain couples TRBV6-5 to TRBJ1-2; possible D gene TRBD1, 6 bases. Germline V gene sequence: CDR1 MNHEY, CDR2 SVGAGI. V lost 6 bases to trimming and J lost 2 bases, with 13 bases between them. The length of the CDR3 is 14 residues.